This T cell receptor beta chain was sequenced during a study of T cells in localized non-small cell lung cancer (dated by TCRdb to 2020 to 2022). Turning to the overall study: The study examined T cell repertoires in 200 to 300 patients with early-stage NSCLC and compared tumors with uninvolved tumor-adjacent lungs. The cohort was made up of fewer than 250 treatment-naive NSCLC patients whose localized lung tumors had been resected. Of the NSCLC patients, 129 were male and around 99 were female, and the mean age was about 69 years.

Measured from the cysteine to the phenylalanine, the CDR3 is 14 residues long. CDR3 DNA only is kept here, 42 bases in frame from base 1. Taken from the germline V gene (reference sequence), the CDR1 and CDR2 loops are SEHNR and FQNEAQ. V is clipped by 11 bases and J by 1 base, and the sequence between their germline boundaries is 14 bases long. TCR beta CDR3 regions were sequenced from DNA using the immunoSEQ Assay. Concerning the study's data processing: To compute T cell density, TCR beta template counts were normalized to usable DNA, which was estimated by amplifying housekeeping genes. Richness was estimated with the preseqR package, extrapolating to 400,000 templates for PBMC samples and 120,000 templates for tissue samples. Clonality was calculated as one minus Pielou's evenness. Differential abundance testing on productive amino-acid clonotypes, with a minimum total count of 5 and an alpha of 0.1, was used to identify tissue-enriched TCRs. Repertoire overlap between compartments was quantified with the Jaccard Index and Morisita Overlap Index. TCR beta CDR3s were clustered by GLIPH together with public tetramer-defined viral CDR3s, and at least three viral sequences plus V-gene enrichment were required for viral motifs. Held by TCRdb, this immuneACCESS table contains in-frame sequences only and omits some clones. Under half of the omission traces to an unresolved V gene where checked; the cause of the rest is unknown. V, J and clone size were drawn from that table, and D and trimming were deduced from the DNA. The sample table shows 9,000 to 15,000 clones, and 70% to 90% are seen once. 22% of the sample belongs to the ten largest clones.

At diagnosis, tumor, uninvolved tumor-adjacent lung and peripheral blood were collected and then preserved as a mix of FFPE and fresh-frozen material. For TCR repertoire profiling, the blood samples were analyzed as peripheral blood mononuclear cells. This clone was counted a single time. The clone's antigen remains unknown. It has no much larger one-base neighbor in the sample; base qualities were not kept. Overall study results and their limits: Because multi-region tumor sequencing was not done, intratumor heterogeneity could not be ruled out. Higher T cell density in blood was associated with longer overall survival, whereas higher clonality in adjacent lung was associated with shorter survival. A median of approximately 50 of the top 100 tumor clones turned up in the paired uninvolved adjacent lung, and 25 to 30 of those clones also ranked among the top 100 of that same adjacent lung. The highest T cell clonality was observed in uninvolved tumor-adjacent lung, where clonality exceeded that of tumor, suggesting that antigenic responses were more focused in uninvolved tumor-adjacent lung. Since the design was exploratory, TCR variables were selected using unadjusted p-values with no false-discovery rate correction.

The V and J genes are TRBV7-9 and TRBJ2-2; matching of 5 bases hints at TRBD1 as the D gene. The material was peripheral blood, obtained before any cancer treatment. This sequence was found in a male donor at least 60 years old with stage I lung adenocarcinoma. The DNA reads TGTGCCCTCAGCCGACAGATGAACACCGGGGAGCTGTTTTTT. Translated, this is CALSRQMNTGELFF.